This T cell receptor beta chain appears in the sequencing data of a study of blood T cell repertoires in COVID-19. As for the study in general: Specimens from acute and convalescent COVID-19 originated in the United States, Italy and Spain. PBMCs, B-cell-depleted T cells, or T cells were the source of the cDNA or gDNA that made up the material.

Original processing methods: It was from reference gene primer amplification that nucleated cell counts were estimated. Assay: immunoSEQ multiplex PCR; the TCRdb copy retains only in-frame clones and omits some. V, J and clone size are those of that table, while D and trimming were read from the DNA. The repertoire holds 200,000 to 300,000 clones, with roughly 86% as singletons. CDR3 size: 15 residues. From germline, CDR1 is LNHDA and CDR2 SQIVND (reference sequence). V shed 0 bases and J shed 4 bases, with 12 bases lying between them. This TCR was recovered from a man aged 80 or over with acute or convalescent COVID-19. Sample: peripheral blood. The chain has TRBV19 and TRBJ1-1; D perhaps matches TRBD1 (6 bases). CDR3 in amino acids: CASSIDRSGATEAFF. In nucleotides, the CDR3 is TGTGCCAGTAGTATAGATCGATCAGGGGCCACTGAAGCTTTCTTT.